This T cell receptor beta chain originates from a study of blood T cell repertoires in COVID-19 (dated by TCRdb to 2020 to 2021). For the wider study: Collaborator samples came from the United States, Italy and Spain and covered acute and convalescent phases of COVID-19. The material from the prospective study consisted of cDNA or gDNA derived from T cells, B-cell-depleted T cells, or PBMCs. Subjects who had been exposed to COVID-19, were actively infected with it, or had recovered from it provided the deeply sampled blood TCRbeta repertoires that made up the dataset. The repertoires were made available in a free public database intended to serve as a resource for research on the immune response to SARS-CoV-2. Samples came from the ongoing ImmuneRACE study (first 160 participants) plus 1,254 subjects from 6 global collaborators. A de-identified subject ID, COVID-19 status, age in years and sex were almost always included in the sample metadata. Where available, HLA class I and class II types were taken from metadata supplied by the sample provider and were not determined by assay-based typing.

CDR1 and CDR2, looked up from the germline V gene, are MNHEY and SVGAGI. Unmatched junction bases come to 6, with V trimmed by 6 bases and J by 3 bases. Counted from cysteine to phenylalanine, this CDR3 has 15 amino acids. This entry keeps only the CDR3 DNA: 45 bases, framed from base 1. The paper as a whole reports these results and caveats: Clinical and demographic metadata were provided uncurated, with the amount varying by source and participant.

The immunoSEQ Assay, a bias-controlled multiplex PCR, was used to amplify TCRbeta CDR3 regions from genomic DNA. The source study handled its data this way. Nucleated cell counts per sample were estimated from amplification of reference gene primers within the assay. Sequence reads were collapsed and filtered to measure the absolute abundance of every unique TCRbeta CDR3 rearrangement. For each sample, productive Simpson clonality was calculated by taking the square root of Simpson's diversity index across productive rearrangements. Entries here come from immuneACCESS through TCRdb and include only in-frame sequences with V and J called. Some clones fail to appear in such tables; in the studies checked, an unresolved V gene covers under half of the shortfall, and the cause of the remainder is unknown. V, J and clone size are taken as reported in that table, and D and trimming were inferred from the DNA itself. The sample table holds around 310,000 clones, of which nearly 90% were seen once. Around 0.96% of the sample lies in the top ten.

As to this clone: Its binding antigen is unknown. No qualities accompany the bases; no much larger clone lies one base away.

One collaborating source in Seattle enrolled patients during active infection and followed them longitudinally through the course of disease. Each collaborating institution followed its own protocols to collect whole blood in K2EDTA tubes. For TCRbeta analysis, collaborators shipped samples in one of three forms: frozen whole blood, isolated PBMCs, or DNA extracted from either of those sample types. Sequences were obtained from peripheral blood. The V gene is TRBV6-5 and the J gene is TRBJ1-1, with 11 middle bases fitting TRBD1. This TCR derives from a woman in her forties with COVID-19, enrolled during active disease. The CDR3 loop reads CASRPEGQGDTEAFF. In nucleotides, the sequence is TGTGCCAGCAGACCTGAGGGACAGGGGGACACTGAAGCTTTCTTT.